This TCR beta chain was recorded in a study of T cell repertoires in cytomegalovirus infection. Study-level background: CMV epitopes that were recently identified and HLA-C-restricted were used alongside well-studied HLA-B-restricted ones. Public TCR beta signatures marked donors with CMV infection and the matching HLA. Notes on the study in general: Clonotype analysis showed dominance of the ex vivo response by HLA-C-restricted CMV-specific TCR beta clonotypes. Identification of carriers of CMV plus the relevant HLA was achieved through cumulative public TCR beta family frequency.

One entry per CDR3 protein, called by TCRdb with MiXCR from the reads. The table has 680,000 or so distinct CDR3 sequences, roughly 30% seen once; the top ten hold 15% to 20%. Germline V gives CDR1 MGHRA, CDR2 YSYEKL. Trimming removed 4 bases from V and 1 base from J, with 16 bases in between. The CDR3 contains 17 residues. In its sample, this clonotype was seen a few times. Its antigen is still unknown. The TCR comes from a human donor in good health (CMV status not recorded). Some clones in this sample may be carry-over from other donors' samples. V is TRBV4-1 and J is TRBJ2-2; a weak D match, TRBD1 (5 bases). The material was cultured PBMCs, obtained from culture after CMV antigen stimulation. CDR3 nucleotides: TGCGCCAGCAGCCGAGTAGGGGTACAACTGAACACCGGGGAGCTGTTTTTT. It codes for CASSRVGVQLNTGELFF.